Listed below are T cell receptor beta chains from one sample, sequenced in a study of a mutant IDH1 vaccine in newly diagnosed glioma. Clones were sequenced by immunoSEQ multiplex PCR, and TCRdb holds only the in-frame ones, with some missing. The sample yields about 24,000 clones, 79% seen once. These receptors have no identified antigens. Sequences were derived from PBMCs, sampled from a glioma patient whose treatment included an IDH1 peptide vaccine. The receptors shown here come from a man aged 40-50 years with glioma. Each CDR3 is given without its conserved first and last residue.

J | V | CDR3
TRBJ2-7 | TRBV19 | ASSIDLALSSYEQY
TRBJ2-1 | TRBV9 | ASSVTGEGNEQF
TRBJ2-3 | TRBV4-1 | ASSPGGTGFTDTQY
TRBJ1-1 | TRBV4-1 | ASSRTGFTVNTEAF
TRBJ2-2 | TRBV7-2 | ASSLGSSGSPGELF
TRBJ2-7 | TRBV5-1 | ASSSGPGDEQY
TRBJ2-2 | TRBV5-1 | ASSSNRGIDTGELF
TRBJ1-1 | TRBV9 | ASSPDEGEFEAF
TRBJ1-5 | TRBV6-5 | ASSPGTSWQPQH
TRBJ2-2 | TRBV29-1 | SVTTGATGELF
TRBJ2-3 | TRBV11-2 | ASSPRRDRVTDTQY
TRBJ1-3 | TRBV14 | ASSRTTSSGNTIY
TRBJ2-2 | TRBV5-6 | ASSQKRGRFTGELF
TRBJ1-6 | TRBV19 | ASNQGLYNSPLH